A single sample gave rise to the 19 T cell receptor beta chains below, sequenced in a study of T cell clonality in common variable immunodeficiency. This table comes from immunoSEQ multiplex PCR, and its TCRdb copy is limited to in-frame clones, with some not included. The sample was found to contain over 35,000 clones, and every one recurs. Sequencing was performed on peripheral blood mononuclear cells. The receptors were sampled from a person aged 18 to 69 in good health.

At least ten counts were recorded for this clone. The CDR3 end lies 3 residues beyond the end of the read and is filled in from the germline J gene. The chain joins TRBV30 to TRBJ1-5; D remains unclear. CDR1 is GTSNPN, CDR2 SVGIG, per germline (reference sequence). The CDR3 consists of 15 residues. V was clipped by 2 bases and J by 0 bases, with 11 bases between them. CDR3 DNA (partial): TGTGCCTGGAGTACCGGGGATGTTAGCAATCAGCCC. Its protein product is CAWSTGDVSNQP. From start to end, the CDR3 is CAWSTGDVSNQPQHF.

This clone has at least ten counts. The CDR3 end lies 3 residues beyond the end of the read and is filled in from the germline J gene. The rearrangement links TRBV19 to TRBJ1-2; 9 bases match TRBD1. This CDR3 is built from 14 residues. CDR1 is LNHDA, CDR2 SQIVND, per germline (reference sequence). The CDR3 is CASSLDRGRLGYTF. The sequenced CDR3 bases are TGTGCCAGTAGTTTGGACAGGGGACGGCTCGGC.

This clone was found many times. Read sequence stops 3 residues before the CDR3 end, and the germline J gene provides the missing end. The chain joins TRBV2 to TRBJ1-5; TRBD1 matches at 9 bases. Per the germline V gene, CDR1 is SNHLY and CDR2 is FYNNEI. The V segment lost 11 bases and the J segment 7 bases; nucleotides outside the gene matches: 9. CDR3 size: 13 residues. The CDR3 loop is CACEGQGSQPQHF. The CDR3 bases that were read are TGTGCCTGTGAGGGACAGGGAAGCCAGCCC.

This clone showed up many times. The read stops 3 residues short of the end of the CDR3; the missing end is completed from the germline J gene. V is TRBV6-2 or TRBV6-3 and J is TRBJ2-1; possibly TRBD2 for D (5 bases). CDR1 is MNHEY and CDR2 is SVGEGT in the germline V gene. This CDR3 spans 12 amino acids. With 6 bases removed from V and 5 bases from J, the gap between germline ends came to 8 bases. The CDR3 loop is CASRGLHNEQFF. Partial CDR3 DNA: TGTGCCAGCAGAGGACTCCACAATGAG.

This clone showed up many times. The sequenced fragment ends 3 residues before the CDR3 boundary, so the rest is inferred from the germline J gene. The chain combines TRBV5-1 with TRBJ2-5; 7 bases match TRBD1. CDR1 is SGHRS and CDR2 is YFSETQ in the germline V gene. This CDR3 contains 14 residues. Trimming took 0 bases from V and 5 from J; bases not matched to a gene: 4. The CDR3 is CASSLGLDRETQYF. The sequenced CDR3 bases are TGCGCCAGCAGCTTGGGGCTGGACAGGGAGACC.

This clone appeared many times. The CDR3 end falls 3 residues outside the read, so it is completed with the germline J gene. The genes are TRBV7-3 and TRBJ2-5, with D possibly being TRBD1 (5 bases). CDR1 and CDR2 (germline): SGHTA, FQGTGA. V lost 5 bases and J lost 1, with 14 bases in between. The length of the CDR3 is 15 residues. CDR3 bases read: TGTGCCAGCAGCCAAACCGGACATCCCCAAGAGACC. Amino acid sequence: CASSQTGHPQET. The whole CDR3 reads CASSQTGHPQETQYF.

This clone has a count of ten or more. The CDR3 end falls 3 residues outside the read, so it is completed with the germline J gene. V gene TRBV7-8 combines with J gene TRBJ2-1; TRBD2 aligns across 10 bases. J lost 5 bases, V lost 5 bases, and 3 bases had no gene match. The CDR3 runs 14 residues. CDR1 and CDR2 (germline): SGHVS, FQNEAQ. The covered CDR3 bases are TGTGCCAGCAGCACTAGCGGGAATAACAATGAG. Encoded protein: CASSTSGNNNE. The CDR3 as a whole reads CASSTSGNNNEQFF.

This clone was seen at least ten times. The CDR3 end lies 3 residues beyond the end of the read and is filled in from the germline J gene. This chain uses TRBV4-1 with TRBJ2-5; D is unclear. The CDR3 runs to 14 residues. Germline lookup yields CDR1 MGHRA and CDR2 YSYEKL. Between the trimmed V and J ends, which lost 2 bases and 2 bases, there was a span of 9 bases. The CDR3 DNA, read in part, is TGCGCCAGCAGCCAAACACTACCTCAAGAGACC. This gives the protein CASSQTLPQET. The whole CDR3 is CASSQTLPQETQYF.

This clone was counted many times. The read terminates 3 residues ahead of where the CDR3 ends, so the germline J gene completes it. The chain carries TRBV15 and TRBJ1-4, with a possible D match to TRBD1 (5 bases). Germline V lookup: CDR1 LNHNV, CDR2 YYDKDF (reference sequence). V lost 8 bases to trimming and J lost 8 bases, with 18 bases between them. This CDR3 region has 14 residues. Partial CDR3 DNA: TGTGCCACCGGCCCCAGGGCCCGGAGAGAAAAA. Encoded protein: CATGPRARREK. The CDR3 in its entirety is CATGPRARREKLFF.

This clone was recorded many times. The read ends 3 residues before the CDR3 terminus; that terminus is restored from the germline J gene. This chain links TRBV7-2 with TRBJ2-7; the match to TRBD1 covers 11 bases. Germline lookup yields CDR1 SGHTA and CDR2 FQGNSA. The junction had 8 bases not matched to a gene; V was cut back by 5 bases and J by 5 bases. This CDR3 region has 15 residues. CDR3 region: CASSARDRGTHEQYF. The covered CDR3 bases are TGTGCCAGCAGCGCGCGGGACAGGGGGACCCACGAG.

This clone has a count of ten or more. The CDR3 extends 3 residues past the end of the read, so its final part is completed from the germline J gene. The V call is TRBV6-2 or TRBV6-3, the J call TRBJ1-1; TRBD1 is a possible D gene (5 bases). Germline values: CDR1 MNHEY, CDR2 SVGEGT. There are 14 residues in the CDR3. Trimming left V 7 bases short and J 0 bases short, with 12 bases between. CDR3 DNA (partial): TGTGCCAGCACGCCGGGCAGGGTGAACACTGAA. Translated, it gives CASTPGRVNTE. The full CDR3 sequence reads CASTPGRVNTEAFF.

This clone was recorded many times. Read sequence stops 3 residues before the CDR3 end, and the germline J gene provides the missing end. V and J are TRBV6-2 or TRBV6-3 and TRBJ2-7; 7 bases align to TRBD1. The V and J ends lost 6 bases and 1 base, in that order; junction bases with no gene match: 9. Per the germline V gene, CDR1 is MNHEY and CDR2 is SVGEGT. CDR3 length equals 15 residues. The sequenced part of the CDR3 DNA is TGTGCCAGCAGCAGACAGGGCTCATTATCCTACGAG. This codes for CASSRQGSLSYE. The full CDR3 is CASSRQGSLSYEQYF.

This clone occurred many times. Coverage ceases 3 residues before the CDR3 finishes, and the germline J gene fills in the end. J is TRBJ2-7 and V is TRBV9; TRBD1 aligns across 9 bases. CDR3 size: 16 residues. V gave up 4 bases and J gave up 2 bases; unmatched junction bases: 10. Looked up from germline, CDR1 is SGDLS and CDR2 is YYNGEE. CDR3 protein: CASSPQGTGRAYEQYF. The part of the CDR3 DNA that was read is TGTGCCAGCAGCCCCCAAGGGACAGGGAGGGCCTACGAG.

At least ten counts were recorded for this clone. CDR3 DNA, as far as it was read: TGTGCCAGCAGCGGCACAGGGTCTGGAAACACC. Its translation: CASSGTGSGNT. The whole CDR3 sequence is CASSGTGSGNTIYF. The J gene is TRBJ1-3, the V gene TRBV5-4, with D maybe TRBD1 (6 bases). Read sequence stops 3 residues before the CDR3 end, and the germline J gene provides the missing end. Trimming cost V 4 bases and J 1 base, with 9 bases left between them. The CDR3 contains 14 residues. Germline V gene data show CDR1 as SGHNT and CDR2 as YYREEE (reference sequence).

This clone was counted ten times or more. The read ends 3 residues early relative to the CDR3; the germline J gene fills the gap. The chain employs TRBV3-1 (or the pseudogene TRBV3-2) and TRBJ2-6; a possible D gene is TRBD1 (6 bases). The CDR3 has 18 amino acids. Germline CDR1 reads LGHDT; CDR2 reads YNNKEL (reference sequence). Trimming removed 0 bases from V and 1 base from J, with 13 bases in between. Partial CDR3 DNA: TGTGCCAGCAGCCAAGATTCCCCCACAGGGTCTGGGGCCAACGTC. Its protein is CASSQDSPTGSGANV. The entire CDR3 reads CASSQDSPTGSGANVLTF.

This clone was observed many times. Coverage ceases 3 residues before the CDR3 finishes, and the germline J gene fills in the end. The gene calls are TRBV11-3 and TRBJ1-1; D possibly corresponds to TRBD1 (5 bases). The CDR3 is 12 amino acids. V lost 3 bases and J 7 bases, leaving 9 bases between the germline ends. Germline values: CDR1 SGHNT, CDR2 YENEEA. CDR3 loop: CASSFGGGEAFF. CDR3 DNA (partial): TGTGCCAGCAGCTTTGGGGGGGGTGAA.

This clone was observed at least ten times. The read stops 3 residues short of the end of the CDR3; the missing end is completed from the germline J gene. Other nucleotide sequences from this sample produce the same CDR3. The genes are TRBV19 and TRBJ1-3; TRBD1 aligns across 8 bases. Germline V gene data show CDR1 as LNHDA and CDR2 as SQIVND (reference sequence). The CDR3 is made up of 14 amino acids. Trimming removed 6 bases from V and 2 bases from J; junction bases left unmatched: 3. CDR3 bases read: TGTGCCAGTAGATCAGGGGGCACTGGAAACACC. Its translation: CASRSGGTGNT. The whole CDR3 protein reads CASRSGGTGNTIYF.

This clone appeared many times. Read coverage stops 3 residues before the CDR3 terminus; the germline J gene supplies the remainder. The rearrangement uses TRBV12-5 and TRBJ2-1, with TRBD1 matching over 8 bases. V lost 1 base and J lost 5; bases outside the gene matches: 1. CDR1 and CDR2 (germline): LGHNT, FRNRAP. This CDR3 region has 14 residues. The CDR3 here is CASGLGDRNNEQFF. The CDR3 DNA, read in part, is TGTGCTAGTGGTTTGGGGGACAGGAACAATGAG.

At least ten counts were recorded for this clone. Read coverage stops 3 residues before the CDR3 terminus; the germline J gene supplies the remainder. The chain carries TRBV7-9 and TRBJ2-1, with unresolved D. Germline assignment: CDR1 SEHNR and CDR2 FQNEAQ (reference sequence). The germline V and J ends were trimmed by 6 bases and 4 bases, with 10 bases remaining between them. This CDR3 comprises 13 residues. The CDR3 sequence: CASRHGFYNEQFF. The DNA read from the CDR3 is TGTGCCAGCAGGCACGGTTTTTACAATGAG.